The 11 T cell receptor beta chains reported below all come from one sample, sequenced in a study of cytomegalovirus exposure and HLA in healthy donors. Primers included in the PCR were 60 Vbeta and 13 Jbeta primers. The method was immunoSEQ multiplex PCR; TCRdb's version includes in-frame clones alone and lacks a portion of them. The table records about 120,000 clones, around 60% of them present only once. The sample comprised PBMCs. The receptors come from a woman in her 40s in good health and CMV-seropositive.

The chain joins TRBV29-1 to TRBJ2-7; 8 nucleotides align to TRBD1. V dropped 0 bases and J dropped 6; count of bases not matched to a gene: 4. Germline V gene data show CDR1 as SQVTM and CDR2 as ANQGSEA. The CDR3 loop spans 13 amino acids. The DNA for the CDR3 is TGCAGCGTTGAAGAGACAGGGGTCTCCGAGCAGTACTTC. It translates to CSVEETGVSEQYF.

The chain recombines TRBV19 with TRBJ1-4; a weak D match, TRBD1 (5 bases). Trimming took 5 bases from V and 1 from J, leaving 11 bases between them. In germline, CDR1 is LNHDA, CDR2 SQIVND (reference sequence). The CDR3 length is 15 residues. CDR3 nucleotide sequence: TGTGCCAGTAGTTTTGACGGGGGAACTAATGAAAAACTGTTTTTT. This sequence encodes CASSFDGGTNEKLFF.

CDR3 sequence reads: CASSFSGVYGYTF. CDR3 bases: TGTGCCAGTAGTTTTAGCGGGGTCTATGGCTACACCTTC. The chain links TRBV19 to TRBJ1-2; D not resolved. The CDR3 sequence is 13 residues long. Per germline, CDR1 LNHDA and CDR2 SQIVND (reference sequence). Trimming pared 5 bases from V and 4 bases from J, leaving 11 bases between. The variable domain in full, completed from reference TRBV19 and TRBJ1-2, reads DGGITQSPKYLFRKEGQNVTLSCEQNLNHDAMYWYRQDPGQGLRLIYYSQIVNDFQKGDIAEGYSVSREKKESFPLTVTSAQKNPTAFYLCASSFSGVYGYTFGSGTRLTVV.

This clone was observed a handful of times. This chain uses TRBV6-6 with TRBJ2-7; D possibly corresponds to TRBD1 (5 bases). The CDR3 is 11 residues long. Trimming removed 8 bases at V and 1 base at J, with 6 bases between. The germline V gene has CDR1 MNHNY and CDR2 SVGAGI (reference sequence). CDR3 region: CASQGSYEQYF. The CDR3 DNA follows: TGTGCCAGCCAGGGTTCCTACGAGCAGTACTTC.

The gene calls are TRBV6-5 and TRBJ1-5; D may be TRBD1 (6 bases). In germline, CDR1 is MNHEY, CDR2 SVGAGI. CDR3 size: 13 residues. Trimming stripped 8 bases from V and 5 bases from J, with 13 bases between. In nucleotides, the CDR3 is TGTGCCAGCGGCCGGGCAGGGGATCAGCCCCAGCATTTT. Encoded protein: CASGRAGDQPQHF.

This chain connects TRBV5-1 to TRBJ2-7; D perhaps matches TRBD2 (6 bases). Trimming cost V 0 bases and J 5 bases, with 12 bases left between them. From germline, CDR1 is SGHRS and CDR2 YFSETQ. The CDR3 runs 14 residues. The CDR3 here is CASSLVGSAHEQYF. DNA for the CDR3: TGCGCCAGCAGCTTGGTCGGGAGTGCCCACGAGCAGTACTTC.

This chain connects TRBV28 to TRBJ2-7; the match to TRBD1 covers 9 bases. The CDR3 is 15 residues long. Trimming cost V 5 bases and J 2 bases; bases outside gene matches: 7. Germline V gene data show CDR1 as MDHEN and CDR2 as SYDVKM. DNA of the CDR3: TGTGCCAGCAGTCACGAGACAGGGGGTACCTACGAGCAGTACTTC. Translating gives CASSHETGGTYEQYF.

V is TRBV7-2 and J is TRBJ1-1, with a possible D match to TRBD1 (5 bases). This CDR3 has 15 residues. Trimming removed 2 bases at V and 2 bases at J, with 12 bases between. The V gene's germline CDR1 is SGHTA and CDR2 FQGNSA. The CDR3: CASSLLGRGNTEAFF. The CDR3 DNA sequence: TGTGCCAGCAGCTTATTGGGGCGAGGTAACACTGAAGCTTTCTTT.

The chain employs TRBV19 and TRBJ2-5; 9 bases map to TRBD2. V lost 6 bases to trimming and J lost 1 base; unmatched junction nucleotides: 9. Germline V gene sequence: CDR1 LNHDA, CDR2 SQIVND (reference sequence). The CDR3 contains 16 residues. The CDR3 region has the DNA TGTGCCAGTAGCCCCGTAGGCGGGAGGGTCCAAGAGACCCAGTACTTC. The encoded protein is CASSPVGGRVQETQYF.

The chain carries TRBV4-1 and TRBJ1-1, with D uncertain. Germline V CDR1 and CDR2: MGHRA, YSYEKL. The CDR3 sequence is 14 residues long. V lost 2 bases, J lost 1 base, and 8 bases lay in between. CDR3 amino acids: CASSQREGNTEAFF. Written as DNA, the CDR3 is TGCGCCAGCAGCCAAAGAGAGGGGAACACTGAAGCTTTCTTT.

V and J are TRBV5-6 and TRBJ2-7, with 7 nucleotides matching TRBD2. The germline V gene encodes CDR1 SGHDT and CDR2 YYEEEE. J lost 3 bases, V lost 4 bases, and 10 bases had no gene match. This CDR3 spans 15 amino acids. The CDR3 loop is CASSAQQRGVYEQYF. The CDR3, as DNA: TGTGCCAGCAGCGCACAGCAACGGGGGGTCTACGAGCAGTACTTC.